This T cell receptor (beta chain) was observed in a study of a mutant IDH1 vaccine in newly diagnosed glioma. Study details: Radiotherapy alone preceded vaccination by 4-6 weeks; alternatively, vaccination started with temozolomide cycles. The study's findings and limits: Immune responses induced by vaccination arose in just under 95% of the patients.

Data came from immunoSEQ multiplex PCR; TCRdb stores just in-frame clones and leaves some out. The sample includes about 28,000 clones, roughly 80% of them seen just once. Time point indicated: week 23, last vaccination. With topical imiquimod, each dose of the vaccine consisted of 300 ug of mutant IDH1 20-mer peptide. The donors' diagnosis was new WHO grade 3 or 4 astrocytoma that was IDH1-mutant and ATRX-lost. Remarks on this clone: The antigen is undetermined.

The V gene's germline CDR1 is SGHNT and CDR2 YYREEE (reference sequence). This CDR3 spans 17 amino acids. V was pared by 4 bases and J by 7 bases, with 17 bases of the junction left unmatched. This TCR came from a woman aged 25 to 39 with glioma. The rearrangement links TRBV5-4 to TRBJ1-2; TRBD1 agrees at 9 bases. The source material was PBMCs, sampled from a glioma patient whose treatment included an IDH1 peptide vaccine. CDR3 in amino acids: CASSPQLWGQGVSGYTF. The CDR3 nucleotides are TGTGCCAGCAGCCCGCAACTATGGGGACAGGGAGTCAGTGGCTACACCTTC.